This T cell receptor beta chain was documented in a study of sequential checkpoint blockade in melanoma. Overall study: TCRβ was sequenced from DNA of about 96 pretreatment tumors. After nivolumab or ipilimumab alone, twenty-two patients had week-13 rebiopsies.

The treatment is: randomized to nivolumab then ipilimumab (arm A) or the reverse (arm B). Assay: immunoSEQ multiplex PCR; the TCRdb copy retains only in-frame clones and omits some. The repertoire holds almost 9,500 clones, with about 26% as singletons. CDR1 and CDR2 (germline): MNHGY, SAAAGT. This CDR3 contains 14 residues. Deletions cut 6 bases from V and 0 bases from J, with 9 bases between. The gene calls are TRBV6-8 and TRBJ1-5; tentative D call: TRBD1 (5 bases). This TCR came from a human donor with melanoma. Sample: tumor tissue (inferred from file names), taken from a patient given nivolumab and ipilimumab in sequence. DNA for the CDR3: TGTGCCAGCAGCAAAGGGGTTAGCAATCAGCCCCAGCATTTT. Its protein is CASSKGVSNQPQHF.